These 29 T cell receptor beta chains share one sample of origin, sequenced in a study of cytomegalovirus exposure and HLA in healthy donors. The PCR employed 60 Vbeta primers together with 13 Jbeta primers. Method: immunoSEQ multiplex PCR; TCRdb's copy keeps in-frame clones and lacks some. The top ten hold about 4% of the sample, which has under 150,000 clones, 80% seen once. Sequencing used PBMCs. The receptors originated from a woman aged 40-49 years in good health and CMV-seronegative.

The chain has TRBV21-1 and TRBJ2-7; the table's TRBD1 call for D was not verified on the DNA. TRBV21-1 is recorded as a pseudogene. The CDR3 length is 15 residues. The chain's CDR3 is CASSKSRDTAYEQYF. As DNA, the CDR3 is TGTGCCAGCAGCAAGTCCCGGGACACCGCCTACGAGCAGTACTTC.

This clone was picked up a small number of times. CDR3 loop: CASSLVGTSGRTGSYEQYF. In DNA, the CDR3 is TGTGCCAGCAGTTTGGTGGGGACTAGCGGGAGAACAGGATCGTACGAGCAGTACTTC. This chain joins TRBV27 and TRBJ2-7, with 14 nucleotides matching TRBD2. The CDR3 contains 19 residues. Germline CDR1 is MNHEY and CDR2 is SMNVEV (reference sequence). J was trimmed by 4 bases and V by 3 bases; bases with no gene match: 14.

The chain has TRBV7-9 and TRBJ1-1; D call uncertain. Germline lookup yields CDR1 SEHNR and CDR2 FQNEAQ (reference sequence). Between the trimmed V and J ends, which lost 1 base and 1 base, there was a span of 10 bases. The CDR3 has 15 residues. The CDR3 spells CASSLEEGRNTEAFF. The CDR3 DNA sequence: TGTGCCAGCAGCTTAGAGGAGGGAAGGAACACTGAAGCTTTCTTT.

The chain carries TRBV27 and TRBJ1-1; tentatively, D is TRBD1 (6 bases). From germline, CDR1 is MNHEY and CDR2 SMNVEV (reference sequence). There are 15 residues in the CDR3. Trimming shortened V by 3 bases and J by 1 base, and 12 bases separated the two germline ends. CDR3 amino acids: CASSLTGGKNTEAFF. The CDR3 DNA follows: TGTGCCAGCAGTTTGACAGGAGGAAAGAACACTGAAGCTTTCTTT.

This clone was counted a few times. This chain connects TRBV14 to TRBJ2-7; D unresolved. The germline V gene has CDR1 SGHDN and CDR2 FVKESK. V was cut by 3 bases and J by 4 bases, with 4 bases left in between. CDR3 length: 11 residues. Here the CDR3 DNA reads TGTGCCAGCAGCCACCTTTACGAGCAGTACTTC. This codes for CASSHLYEQYF.

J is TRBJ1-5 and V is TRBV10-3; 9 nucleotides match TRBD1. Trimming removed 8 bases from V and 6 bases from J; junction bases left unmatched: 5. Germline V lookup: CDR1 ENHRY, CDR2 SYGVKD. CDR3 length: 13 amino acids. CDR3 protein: CAIAEDRGQPQHF. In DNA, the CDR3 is TGTGCCATCGCCGAGGACAGGGGTCAGCCCCAGCATTTT.

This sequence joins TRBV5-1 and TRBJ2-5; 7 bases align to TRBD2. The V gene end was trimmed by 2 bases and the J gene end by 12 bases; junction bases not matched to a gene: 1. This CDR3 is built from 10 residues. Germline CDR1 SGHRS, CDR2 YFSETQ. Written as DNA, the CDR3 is TGCGCCAGCAGCTTTCGGGGGGAGTACTTC. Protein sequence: CASSFRGEYF.

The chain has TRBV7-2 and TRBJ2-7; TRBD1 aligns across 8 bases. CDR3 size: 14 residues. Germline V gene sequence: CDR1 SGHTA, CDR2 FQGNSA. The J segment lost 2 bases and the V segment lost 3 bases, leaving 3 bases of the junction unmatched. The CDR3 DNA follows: TGTGCCAGCAGCTTTGGGACAGGAACCTACGAGCAGTACTTC. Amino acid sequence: CASSFGTGTYEQYF.

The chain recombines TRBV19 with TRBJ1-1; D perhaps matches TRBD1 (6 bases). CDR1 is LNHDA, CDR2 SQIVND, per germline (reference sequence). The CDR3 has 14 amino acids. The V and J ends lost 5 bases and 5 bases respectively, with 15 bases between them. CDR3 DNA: TGTGCCAGTAGTGTAAAACAGGGAGTAACTGAAGCTTTCTTT. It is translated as CASSVKQGVTEAFF.

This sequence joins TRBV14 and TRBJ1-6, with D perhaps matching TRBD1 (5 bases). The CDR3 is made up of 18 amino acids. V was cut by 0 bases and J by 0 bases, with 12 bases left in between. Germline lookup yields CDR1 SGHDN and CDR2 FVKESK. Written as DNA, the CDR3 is TGTGCCAGCAGCCAAGATTGGGGGGTAAACTCCTATAATTCACCCCTCCACTTT. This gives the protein CASSQDWGVNSYNSPLHF.

CDR3 nucleotides: TGTGCCAGCTCACGACGACAGGATAGCAATCAGCCCCAGCATTTT. Translated, it gives CASSRRQDSNQPQHF. This rearrangement joins TRBV18 to TRBJ1-5; perhaps TRBD1 as D (6 bases). This CDR3 is 15 amino acids long. The germline V gene encodes CDR1 KGHSH and CDR2 LQKENI. V dropped 4 bases and J dropped 0 bases, with 10 bases sitting between them.

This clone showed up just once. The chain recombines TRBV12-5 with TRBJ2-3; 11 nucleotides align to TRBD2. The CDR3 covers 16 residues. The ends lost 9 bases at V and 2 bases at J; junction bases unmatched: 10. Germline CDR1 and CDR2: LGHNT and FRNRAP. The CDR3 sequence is CASGQGLAAHTDTQYF. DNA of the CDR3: TGTGCTAGCGGACAGGGACTAGCGGCCCACACAGATACGCAGTATTTT.

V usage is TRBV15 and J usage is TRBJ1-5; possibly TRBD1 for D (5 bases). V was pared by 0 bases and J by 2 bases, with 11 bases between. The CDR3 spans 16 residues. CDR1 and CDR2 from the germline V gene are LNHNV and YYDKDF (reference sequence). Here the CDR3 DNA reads TGTGCCACCAGCAGAGAAAGGGGAGGTGGCAATCAGCCCCAGCATTTT. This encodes CATSRERGGGNQPQHF. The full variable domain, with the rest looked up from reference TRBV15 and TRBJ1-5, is DAMVIQNPRYQVTQFGKPVTLSCSQTLNHNVMYWYQQKSSQAPKLLFHYYDKDFNNEADTPDNFQSRRPNTSFCFLDIRSPGLGDTAMYLCATSRERGGGNQPQHFGDGTRLSIL.

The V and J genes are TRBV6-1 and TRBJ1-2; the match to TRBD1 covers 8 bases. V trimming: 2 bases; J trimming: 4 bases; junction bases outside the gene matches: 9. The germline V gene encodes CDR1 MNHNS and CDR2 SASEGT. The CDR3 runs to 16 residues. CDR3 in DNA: TGTGCCAGCAGTGAAACACGGGGGACAGGAGGCTATGGCTACACCTTC. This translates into CASSETRGTGGYGYTF.

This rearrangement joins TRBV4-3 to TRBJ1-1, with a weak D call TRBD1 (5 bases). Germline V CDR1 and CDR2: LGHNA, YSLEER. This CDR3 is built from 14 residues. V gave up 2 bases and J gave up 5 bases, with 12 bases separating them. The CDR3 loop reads CASSQFQGRTEAFF. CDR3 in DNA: TGCGCCAGCAGCCAATTTCAGGGTCGTACTGAAGCTTTCTTT.

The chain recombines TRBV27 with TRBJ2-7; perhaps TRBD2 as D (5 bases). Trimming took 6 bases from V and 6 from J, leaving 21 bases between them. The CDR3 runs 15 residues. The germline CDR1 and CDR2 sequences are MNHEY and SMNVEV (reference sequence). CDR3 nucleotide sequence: TGTGCCAGCAGCCCGACCCTTGGTGGCCGGGGCGAGCAGTACTTC. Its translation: CASSPTLGGRGEQYF.

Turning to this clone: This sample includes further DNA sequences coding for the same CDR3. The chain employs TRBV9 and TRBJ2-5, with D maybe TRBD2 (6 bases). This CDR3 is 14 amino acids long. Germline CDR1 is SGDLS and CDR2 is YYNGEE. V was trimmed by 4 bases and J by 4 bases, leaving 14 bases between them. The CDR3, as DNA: TGTGCCAGCAGCCCCCCCGGGGGTCGAGAGACCCAGTACTTC. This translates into CASSPPGGRETQYF. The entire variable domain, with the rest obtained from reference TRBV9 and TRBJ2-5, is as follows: DSGVTQTPKHLITATGQRVTLRCSPRSGDLSVYWYQQSLDQGLQFLIQYYNGEERAKGNILERFSAQQFPDLHSELNLSSLELGDSALYFCASSPPGGRETQYFGPGTRLLVL.

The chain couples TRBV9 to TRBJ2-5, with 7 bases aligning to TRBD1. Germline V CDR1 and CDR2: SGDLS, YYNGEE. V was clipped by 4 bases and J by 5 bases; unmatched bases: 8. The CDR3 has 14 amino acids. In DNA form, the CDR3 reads TGTGCCAGCAGCATATCGACAGGGCTGGAGACCCAGTACTTC. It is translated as CASSISTGLETQYF.

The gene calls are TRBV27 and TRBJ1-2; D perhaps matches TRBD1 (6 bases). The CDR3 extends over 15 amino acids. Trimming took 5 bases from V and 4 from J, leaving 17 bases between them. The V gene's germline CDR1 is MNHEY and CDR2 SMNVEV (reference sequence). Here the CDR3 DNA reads TGTGCCAGCAGTCTAAAGCCGGGACACATCTATGGCTACACCTTC. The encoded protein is CASSLKPGHIYGYTF.

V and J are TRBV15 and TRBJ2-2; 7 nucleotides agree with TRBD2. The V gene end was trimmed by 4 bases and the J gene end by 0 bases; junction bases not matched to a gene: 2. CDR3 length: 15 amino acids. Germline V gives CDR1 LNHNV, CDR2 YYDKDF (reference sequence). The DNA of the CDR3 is TGTGCCACCAGCAAGGGAGGGACGAACACCGGGGAGCTGTTTTTT. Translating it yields CATSKGGTNTGELFF.

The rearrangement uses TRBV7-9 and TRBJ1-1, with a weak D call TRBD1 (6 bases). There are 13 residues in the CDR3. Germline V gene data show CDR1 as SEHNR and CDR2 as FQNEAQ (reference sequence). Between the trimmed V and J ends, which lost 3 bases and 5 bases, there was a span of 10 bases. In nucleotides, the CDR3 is TGTGCCAGCAGCTTGGGGGGGCAGACTGAAGCTTTCTTT. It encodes CASSLGGQTEAFF.

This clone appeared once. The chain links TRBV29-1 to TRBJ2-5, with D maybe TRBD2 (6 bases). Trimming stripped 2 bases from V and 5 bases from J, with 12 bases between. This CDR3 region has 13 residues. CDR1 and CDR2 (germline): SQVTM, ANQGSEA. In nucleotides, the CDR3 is TGCAGCGTTGAATTGCGGGGTCAGGAGACCCAGTACTTC. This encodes CSVELRGQETQYF.

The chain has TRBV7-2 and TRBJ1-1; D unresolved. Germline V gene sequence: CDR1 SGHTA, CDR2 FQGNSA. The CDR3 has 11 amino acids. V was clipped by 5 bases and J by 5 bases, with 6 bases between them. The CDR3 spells CASSVNTEAFF. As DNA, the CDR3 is TGTGCCAGCAGCGTTAATACTGAAGCTTTCTTT.

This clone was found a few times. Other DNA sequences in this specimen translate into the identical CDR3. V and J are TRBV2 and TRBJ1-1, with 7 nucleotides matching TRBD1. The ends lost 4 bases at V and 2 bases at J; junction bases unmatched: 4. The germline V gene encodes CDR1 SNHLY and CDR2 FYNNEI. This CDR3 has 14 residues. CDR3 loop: CASSAGQLNTEAFF. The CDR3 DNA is TGTGCCAGCAGTGCGGGACAGCTCAACACTGAAGCTTTCTTT.

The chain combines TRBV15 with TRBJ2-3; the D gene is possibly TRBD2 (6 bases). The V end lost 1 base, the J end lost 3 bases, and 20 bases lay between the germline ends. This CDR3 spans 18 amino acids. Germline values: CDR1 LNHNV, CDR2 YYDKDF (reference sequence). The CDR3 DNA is TGTGCCACCAGCAGAGGATGGGGCGGGGTGTCCGATACAGATACGCAGTATTTT. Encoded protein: CATSRGWGGVSDTDTQYF. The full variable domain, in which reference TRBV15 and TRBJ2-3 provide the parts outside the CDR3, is DAMVIQNPRYQVTQFGKPVTLSCSQTLNHNVMYWYQQKSSQAPKLLFHYYDKDFNNEADTPDNFQSRRPNTSFCFLDIRSPGLGDTAMYLCATSRGWGGVSDTDTQYFGPGTRLTVL.

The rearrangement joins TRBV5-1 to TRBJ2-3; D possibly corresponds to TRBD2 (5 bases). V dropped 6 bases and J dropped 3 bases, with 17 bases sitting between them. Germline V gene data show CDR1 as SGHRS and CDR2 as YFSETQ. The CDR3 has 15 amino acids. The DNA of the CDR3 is TGCGCCAGCACCTCAGTCAATCGGAGGACAGATACGCAGTATTTT. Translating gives CASTSVNRRTDTQYF.

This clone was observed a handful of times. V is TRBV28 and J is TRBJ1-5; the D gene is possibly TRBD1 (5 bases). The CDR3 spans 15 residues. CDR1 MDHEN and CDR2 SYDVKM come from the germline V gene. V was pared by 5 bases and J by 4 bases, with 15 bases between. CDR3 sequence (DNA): TGTGCCAGCAGTCGACAGCCTGTGGCGAATCAGCCCCAGCATTTT. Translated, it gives CASSRQPVANQPQHF.

In DNA, the CDR3 is TGTGCCAGCAGCCAAACAGGAGTCGGGGAGCTGTTTTTT. The encoded protein is CASSQTGVGELFF. The J gene is TRBJ2-2, the V gene TRBV7-8; tentative D call: TRBD1 (5 bases). V was cut by 5 bases and J by 7 bases, with 11 bases left in between. This CDR3 comprises 13 residues. Per germline, CDR1 SGHVS and CDR2 FQNEAQ. Full variable domain (outside the CDR3, taken from reference TRBV7-8 and TRBJ2-2): GAGVSQSPRYKVAKRGQDVALRCDPISGHVSLFWYQQALGQGPEFLTYFQNEAQLDKSGLPSDRFFAERPEGSVSTLKIQRTQQEDSAVYLCASSQTGVGELFFGEGSRLTVL.

CDR3 in DNA: TGTGCCAGCGGCGAGTGGACAGGGGCCGCAGATACGCAGTATTTT. Residues: CASGEWTGAADTQYF. The chain couples TRBV11-2 to TRBJ2-3; 9 nucleotides agree with TRBD1. This CDR3 comprises 15 residues. Germline V gives CDR1 SGHAT, CDR2 FQNNGV. V gave up 8 bases and J gave up 4 bases; unmatched junction bases: 10.